A selection of T cell receptor beta chains follows, all from one sample in a study of blood T cell repertoires in COVID-19. Clones were read by immunoSEQ multiplex PCR, and TCRdb kept only the in-frame ones, dropping some. The repertoire holds under 250,000 clones, with roughly 88% as singletons. Material: peripheral blood. Every receptor here comes from a woman aged 25 to 45 with COVID-19, enrolled during active disease. The CDR3 runs from the conserved cysteine through the conserved F or W. Fields, in order: V gene, clone size, J gene, D gene, CDR3 protein, CDR3 DNA. A D gene is named only where the DNA matches it firmly. Only some rows state a clone size, as once, few, many or a class for expanded clones.

v_call: TRBV7-2
clone_size: NA
j_call: TRBJ2-3
d_call: NA
cdr3_aa: CASSLRNPRGAPTDTQYF
cdr3_nt: TGTGCCAGCAGCTTAAGGAACCCCCGGGGAGCGCCCACAGATACGCAGTATTTT

v_call: TRBV11-3
clone_size: NA
j_call: TRBJ1-1
d_call: NA
cdr3_aa: CASSLAGRQNTEAFF
cdr3_nt: TGTGCCAGCAGCTTAGCCGGCAGACAGAACACTGAAGCTTTCTTT

v_call: TRBV7-8
clone_size: few
j_call: TRBJ2-5
d_call: TRBD2
cdr3_aa: CASSLGSGLASQETQYF
cdr3_nt: TGTGCCAGCAGCTTGGGCTCGGGACTAGCGAGCCAAGAGACCCAGTACTTC

v_call: TRBV5-1
clone_size: NA
j_call: TRBJ1-5
d_call: NA
cdr3_aa: CASSSGQSNQPQHF
cdr3_nt: TGCGCCAGCAGCTCTGGACAAAGCAATCAGCCCCAGCATTTT

v_call: TRBV2
clone_size: NA
j_call: TRBJ2-1
d_call: TRBD1
cdr3_aa: CASLGRDRAISTYNEQFF
cdr3_nt: TGTGCCAGCCTCGGCCGGGACAGGGCAATCTCTACCTACAATGAGCAGTTCTTC

v_call: TRBV10-3
clone_size: NA
j_call: TRBJ2-7
d_call: NA
cdr3_aa: CAISESATLLEQYF
cdr3_nt: TGTGCCATCAGTGAGTCGGCGACTCTTCTCGAGCAGTACTTC

v_call: TRBV11-2
clone_size: NA
j_call: TRBJ2-1
d_call: NA
cdr3_aa: CASSRGGGRGYNEQFF
cdr3_nt: TGTGCCAGCAGCCGAGGCGGGGGCCGGGGGTACAATGAGCAGTTCTTC

v_call: TRBV5-4
clone_size: NA
j_call: TRBJ2-5
d_call: NA
cdr3_aa: CASSLPGETQYF
cdr3_nt: TGTGCCAGCAGCTTGCCGGGGGAGACCCAGTACTTC

v_call: TRBV9
clone_size: once
j_call: TRBJ1-2
d_call: TRBD1
cdr3_aa: CASSATNIWTGGYGYTF
cdr3_nt: TGTGCCAGCAGCGCTACGAATATTTGGACAGGGGGTTATGGCTACACCTTC

v_call: TRBV9
clone_size: NA
j_call: TRBJ2-5
d_call: NA
cdr3_aa: CASSGGGTQETQYF
cdr3_nt: TGTGCCAGCAGCGGAGGAGGCACACAGGAGACCCAGTACTTC

v_call: TRBV19
clone_size: NA
j_call: TRBJ2-3
d_call: NA
cdr3_aa: CASSSRTSTDTQYF
cdr3_nt: TGTGCCAGTAGTAGTCGGACTAGCACAGATACGCAGTATTTT

v_call: TRBV9
clone_size: NA
j_call: TRBJ2-5
d_call: NA
cdr3_aa: CASSSFGALAETQYF
cdr3_nt: TGTGCCAGCAGCTCCTTCGGGGCCCTAGCGGAGACCCAGTACTTC

v_call: TRBV18
clone_size: NA
j_call: TRBJ1-1
d_call: TRBD1
cdr3_aa: CASSLPGTGANTEAFF
cdr3_nt: TGTGCCAGCTCACTCCCCGGGACAGGGGCTAACACTGAAGCTTTCTTT

v_call: TRBV11-2
clone_size: once
j_call: TRBJ2-3
d_call: NA
cdr3_aa: CASSLRADSSTDTQYF
cdr3_nt: TGTGCCAGCAGCTTGAGGGCAGATTCTAGCACAGATACGCAGTATTTT

v_call: TRBV11-3
clone_size: NA
j_call: TRBJ2-2
d_call: NA
cdr3_aa: CASSRDSPGELFF
cdr3_nt: TGTGCCAGCAGCCGGGACTCTCCCGGGGAGCTGTTTTTT

v_call: TRBV21-1
clone_size: once
j_call: TRBJ2-1
d_call: NA
cdr3_aa: CASSKTPGPGEQFF
cdr3_nt: TGTGCCAGCAGCAAAACCCCTGGGCCGGGGGAGCAGTTCTTC

v_call: TRBV6-5
clone_size: NA
j_call: TRBJ1-5
d_call: NA
cdr3_aa: CASSLAGGNQPQHF
cdr3_nt: TGTGCCAGCAGTTTGGCAGGGGGCAATCAGCCCCAGCATTTT

v_call: TRBV29-1
clone_size: NA
j_call: TRBJ2-5
d_call: TRBD1
cdr3_aa: CSVDTGGSRETQYF
cdr3_nt: TGCAGCGTTGACACAGGGGGGAGTAGAGAGACCCAGTACTTC

v_call: TRBV7-9
clone_size: NA
j_call: TRBJ1-2
d_call: NA
cdr3_aa: CASSLAENYGYTF
cdr3_nt: TGTGCCAGCAGCTTAGCTGAGAACTATGGCTACACCTTC

v_call: TRBV19
clone_size: NA
j_call: TRBJ2-3
d_call: NA
cdr3_aa: CASSISRASATDTQYF
cdr3_nt: TGTGCCAGTAGTATCTCCAGGGCTAGCGCCACAGATACGCAGTATTTT

v_call: TRBV14
clone_size: NA
j_call: TRBJ2-5
d_call: TRBD2
cdr3_aa: CASSRAGGVETQYF
cdr3_nt: TGTGCCAGCAGCCGAGCGGGGGGCGTGGAGACCCAGTACTTC

v_call: TRBV6-2/TRBV6-3
clone_size: once
j_call: TRBJ2-2
d_call: NA
cdr3_aa: CASSPYGQENTGELFF
cdr3_nt: TGTGCCAGCAGCCCCTATGGGCAGGAGAACACCGGGGAGCTGTTTTTT

v_call: TRBV9
clone_size: NA
j_call: TRBJ1-6
d_call: NA
cdr3_aa: CASSVDNPYNSPLHF
cdr3_nt: TGTGCCAGCAGCGTAGACAACCCCTATAATTCACCCCTCCACTTT

v_call: TRBV7-2
clone_size: NA
j_call: TRBJ2-5
d_call: TRBD2
cdr3_aa: CASSRTSGTSLETQYF
cdr3_nt: TGTGCCAGCAGCCGGACTAGCGGGACGTCACTGGAGACCCAGTACTTC

v_call: TRBV30
clone_size: NA
j_call: TRBJ2-3
d_call: NA
cdr3_aa: CAWSTGTDTQYF
cdr3_nt: TGTGCCTGGAGCACGGGCACAGATACGCAGTATTTT

v_call: TRBV5-4
clone_size: NA
j_call: TRBJ2-2
d_call: TRBD2
cdr3_aa: CASSLREGTGELFF
cdr3_nt: TGTGCCAGCAGCTTGCGGGAGGGGACCGGGGAGCTGTTTTTT

v_call: TRBV19
clone_size: NA
j_call: TRBJ1-2
d_call: NA
cdr3_aa: CASHLLNYGYTF
cdr3_nt: TGTGCCAGTCACTTACTGAACTATGGCTACACCTTC

v_call: TRBV29-1
clone_size: NA
j_call: TRBJ1-1
d_call: NA
cdr3_aa: CSARQVMNTEAFF
cdr3_nt: TGCAGCGCCCGACAGGTAATGAACACTGAAGCTTTCTTT